Shown below are 22 T cell receptor beta chains from a single sample sequenced in a study of CD8 T cells in ankylosing spondylitis (TCRdb year 2017). The library was built by means of 5' RACE. Instrument used: Illumina HiSeq 2500. In-frame beta chains were kept once TCRdb had trimmed the public reads at Q25 with fastp and called clones with MiXCR. For every CDR3 protein sequence, its rows merge into one entry that carries the most common genes and DNA. This sample holds about 190,000 distinct CDR3 sequences; under 15% were observed only once. The ten largest clones capture 11% of the sample. Sequenced: blood, either unsorted or a sorted T cell fraction (not recorded which). Receptor source: a female donor with ankylosing spondylitis or in good health (not recorded which).

The chain is built from TRBV6-5 and TRBJ2-7, with 7 bases matching TRBD1. The CDR3 totals 14 residues. From germline, CDR1 is MNHEY and CDR2 SVGAGI. Trimming at V came to 4 bases and at J to 2 bases, leaving 5 bases not matched to a gene. CDR3 residues: CASSLYRGPYEQYF. The CDR3 DNA follows: TGTGCCAGCAGTTTATACAGGGGCCCCTACGAGCAGTACTTC.

This clonotype was detected many times. One end of the junction varies from germline; a read error may be responsible. The gene calls are TRBV10-3 and TRBJ1-6, with a tentative D call TRBD1 (5 bases). The CDR3 sequence is 15 residues long. Germline CDR1 is ENHRY and CDR2 is SYGVKD. CDR3 in DNA: TGTGCCACCAGTGAGACGGGGGTTTATAATTCACCCCTCCACTTT. Translated: CATSETGVYNSPLHF.

This clonotype appeared many times. The rearrangement joins TRBV5-1 to TRBJ2-5; the D gene could be TRBD1 or TRBD2 (5 bases each). V lost 4 bases and J 1 base, leaving 11 bases between the germline ends. This CDR3 spans 14 amino acids. The germline V gene has CDR1 SGHRS and CDR2 YFSETQ. The CDR3 region has the DNA TGCGCCAGCAGCGGCCGGGACCTCCAAGAGACCCAGTACTTC. Its protein is CASSGRDLQETQYF.

This rearrangement joins TRBV19 to TRBJ1-1; 9 bases agree with TRBD1. V shed 7 bases, J shed 4 bases, and the junction held 4 bases outside the gene matches. Germline CDR1 reads LNHDA; CDR2 reads SQIVND (reference sequence). The CDR3 runs 13 residues. CDR3 residues: CASTTGGSTEAFF. DNA of the CDR3: TGTGCCAGTACGACAGGGGGTAGCACTGAAGCTTTCTTT.

This chain links TRBV7-2 with TRBJ2-2, with D uncertain. The CDR3 length is 16 residues. Germline V lookup: CDR1 SGHTA, CDR2 FQGNSA. The V gene lost 5 bases and the J gene lost 4 bases, with 17 bases spanning the gap. CDR3 coding DNA: TGTGCCAGCAGCCCCGGCGCATTAATGAGCACCGGGGAGCTGTTTTTT. Translation: CASSPGALMSTGELFF.

CDR3 sequence reads: CASSVSSGGLETQYF. The CDR3 bases are TGTGCCAGCAGCGTCTCTAGCGGCGGCCTGGAGACCCAGTACTTC. The chain uses TRBV9 and TRBJ2-5; TRBD2 agrees at 7 bases. The length of the CDR3 is 15 residues. CDR1 is SGDLS, CDR2 YYNGEE, per germline. J lost 5 bases, V lost 2 bases, and 9 bases had no gene match. Looking up the rest from reference TRBV9 and TRBJ2-5 gives the full variable domain: DSGVTQTPKHLITATGQRVTLRCSPRSGDLSVYWYQQSLDQGLQFLIQYYNGEERAKGNILERFSAQQFPDLHSELNLSSLELGDSALYFCASSVSSGGLETQYFGPGTRLLVL.

This clonotype was recorded at least ten times. The chain combines TRBV7-2 with TRBJ1-5; D is possibly TRBD1 (5 bases). V shed 7 bases and J shed 0 bases, with 10 bases lying between them. Germline-derived CDR1 and CDR2 are SGHTA and FQGNSA. This CDR3 region has 14 residues. The CDR3 DNA reads TGTGCCAGCACTCCGAGGGGTAGCAATCAGCCCCAGCATTTT. This sequence encodes CASTPRGSNQPQHF.

This clonotype was seen a few times. The gene calls are TRBV28 and TRBJ1-3; D ambiguous. Germline V gene lookup returns CDR1 MDHEN and CDR2 SYDVKM. Trimming removed 2 bases from V and 0 bases from J, with 8 bases in between. CDR3 size: 15 residues. The CDR3 loop reads CASSLAGDSGNTIYF. The CDR3 nucleotides read TGTGCCAGCAGTTTAGCAGGAGACTCTGGAAACACCATATATTTT.

This clonotype appeared a few times. The rearrangement links TRBV19 to TRBJ2-1, with 14 bases matching TRBD2. V was pared by 6 bases and J by 11 bases, with 6 bases of the junction left unmatched. Germline V gene data show CDR1 as LNHDA and CDR2 as SQIVND (reference sequence). The CDR3 runs 14 residues. The CDR3 DNA sequence: TGTGCCAGTAGCCCGGGACTAGCGGGAGCCCAGCAGTTCTTC. Protein product: CASSPGLAGAQQFF. Filled out from reference TRBV19 and TRBJ2-1, the complete variable domain reads DGGITQSPKYLFRKEGQNVTLSCEQNLNHDAMYWYRQDPGQGLRLIYYSQIVNDFQKGDIAEGYSVSREKKESFPLTVTSAQKNPTAFYLCASSPGLAGAQQFFGPGTRLTVL.

This clonotype has ten or more counts. The chain links TRBV5-1 to TRBJ1-2; D might be TRBD1 (5 bases). V shed 2 bases and J shed 14 bases, with 16 bases lying between them. The CDR3 consists of 12 residues. Per germline, CDR1 SGHRS and CDR2 YFSETQ. This chain's CDR3 is CASSFDVGETTF. The DNA of the CDR3 is TGCGCCAGCAGCTTCGATGTGGGGGAGACAACCTTC.

As for this clonotype: A much larger clonotype is one base distant, so this may be a read error. The chain joins TRBV4-1 to TRBJ2-7; D uncertain. The CDR3 contains 16 residues. Germline CDR1 is MGHRA and CDR2 is YSYEKL. CDR3 DNA sequence: TGCGCCAACAGCCAACCTGGTAGGTCCCGAAGCTACGAGCAGTACTTC. It codes for CANSQPGRSRSYEQYF.

This clonotype was counted only a few times. The chain couples TRBV4-1 to TRBJ2-7; D is perhaps TRBD1 or TRBD2 (5 bases each). CDR1 is MGHRA and CDR2 is YSYEKL in the germline V gene. The length of the CDR3 is 17 residues. Trimming shortened V by 3 bases and J by 2 bases, and 20 bases separated the two germline ends. The CDR3 DNA reads as TGCGCCAGCAGCCACCCCCTACGGGGCCTAACAACCTACGAGCAGTACTTC. Encoded protein: CASSHPLRGLTTYEQYF.

For this clonotype: The junction departs from germline at one end; a sequencing error may be responsible. The chain has TRBV5-5 and TRBJ1-5; D uncertain. Germline CDR1 reads SGHKS; CDR2 reads YYEKEE (reference sequence). The CDR3 contains 16 residues. The CDR3 DNA reads TGTGCCAACAGCTTGGCCCCGACGGTCGACAATCAGCCCCAGCATTTT. Protein product: CANSLAPTVDNQPQHF. The variable domain in full, completed from reference TRBV5-5 and TRBJ1-5, reads DAGVTQSPTHLIKTRGQQVTLRCSPISGHKSVSWYQQVLGQGPQFIFQYYEKEERGRGNFPDRFSARQFPNYSSELNVNALLLGDSALYLCANSLAPTVDNQPQHFGDGTRLSIL.

This clonotype appeared many times. The CDR3 loop is CSGEKLAVSRDTQYF. In DNA form, the CDR3 reads TGCAGCGGAGAGAAACTAGCGGTCTCGAGAGATACGCAGTATTTT. The rearrangement links TRBV29-1 to TRBJ2-3; 8 bases align to TRBD2. Germline CDR1 and CDR2: SQVTM and ANQGSEA. V lost 7 bases to trimming and J lost 5 bases; unmatched junction nucleotides: 14. This CDR3 contains 15 residues.

The chain links TRBV7-2 to TRBJ2-1; D perhaps matches TRBD1 (6 bases). The V and J ends lost 1 base and 8 bases respectively, with 15 bases between them. CDR1 is SGHTA, CDR2 FQGNSA, per germline. This CDR3 is 15 amino acids long. This CDR3 is CASSLEGSRGHEQFF. The CDR3 nucleotides read TGTGCCAGCAGCTTAGAGGGCTCCAGGGGACATGAGCAGTTCTTC.

This clonotype has just a few counts. The chain uses TRBV20-1 and TRBJ2-7; 9 bases match TRBD2. The CDR3 has 19 residues. Germline V gives CDR1 DFQATT, CDR2 SNEGSKA (reference sequence). Trimming took 0 bases from V and 3 from J; bases not matched to a gene: 18. In DNA, the CDR3 is TGCAGTGCTAGAGAACCCGGGGGGATTAGCGGGAGTGGTATCTACGAGCAGTACTTC. Translated: CSAREPGGISGSGIYEQYF.

This sequence joins TRBV14 and TRBJ1-5, with D maybe TRBD1 (5 bases). V lost 6 bases and J lost 0, with 39 bases in between. The CDR3 contains 24 residues. Germline CDR1 reads SGHDN; CDR2 reads FVKESK. CDR3 nucleotides: TGTGCCAGCAGTCAAATCCCCCTCTGGGGCCTCGCGTCGTCCGAGGTATATAGCAATCAGCCCCAGCATTTT. It yields the protein CASSQIPLWGLASSEVYSNQPQHF. The full variable domain, in which reference TRBV14 and TRBJ1-5 provide the parts outside the CDR3, is EAGVTQFPSHSVIEKGQTVTLRCDPISGHDNLYWYRRVMGKEIKFLLHFVKESKQDESGMPNNRFLAERTGGTYSTLKVQPAELEDSGVYFCASSQIPLWGLASSEVYSNQPQHFGDGTRLSIL.

The sample holds many counts of this clonotype. The chain couples TRBV9 to TRBJ2-2, with TRBD1 identical over 9 bases. The CDR3 has 17 amino acids. Germline CDR1 is SGDLS and CDR2 is YYNGEE. V dropped 0 bases and J dropped 1; count of bases not matched to a gene: 4. The CDR3 sequence: CASSVAWGQGNTGELFF. The CDR3 DNA follows: TGTGCCAGCAGCGTAGCTTGGGGACAGGGGAACACCGGGGAGCTGTTTTTT.

This clonotype was recorded a few times. The V and J genes are TRBV2 and TRBJ2-5, with D possibly matching TRBD2 (5 bases). Trimming took off 8 bases at V and 2 bases at J, with 21 bases between the two ends. Germline V gene lookup returns CDR1 SNHLY and CDR2 FYNNEI. The CDR3 runs 16 residues. CDR3 DNA: TGTGCCAGCCCCTGGACCATAGGAACGGGGCAAGAGACCCAGTACTTC. This sequence encodes CASPWTIGTGQETQYF.

This clonotype was observed many times. A much larger clone differs by one base, so this may be a read error. The V gene is TRBV7-9, the J gene TRBJ2-1; D unresolved. Germline V gene lookup returns CDR1 SEHNR and CDR2 FQNEAQ (reference sequence). The CDR3 is made up of 11 amino acids. V lost 5 bases and J 8 bases, leaving 7 bases between the germline ends. The CDR3 DNA reads as TGTGCCAGCAGCCCTTGGGATGAGCAGTTCTTC. Amino acid sequence: CASSPWDEQFF.

This clonotype was seen repeatedly, ten times or more. V usage is TRBV10-3 and J usage is TRBJ2-1; 11 bases agree with TRBD2. The germline V gene encodes CDR1 ENHRY and CDR2 SYGVKD. V shed 6 bases, J shed 8 bases, and the junction held 9 bases outside the gene matches. This CDR3 spans 15 amino acids. The CDR3 sequence is CAIRDTGLAVDEQFF. The CDR3 region has the DNA TGTGCCATCAGAGACACGGGACTAGCGGTGGATGAGCAGTTCTTC.

This clonotype was counted ten times or more. The gene calls are TRBV7-6 and TRBJ2-7; 10 bases agree with TRBD2. CDR1 and CDR2 (germline): SGHVS, FNYEAQ. CDR3 size: 14 residues. After removal of 5 bases from V and 2 bases from J, the junction contained 3 bases not matched to a gene. This CDR3 reads CASSPGLAAYEQYF. The CDR3 DNA reads TGTGCCAGCAGCCCCGGACTAGCGGCCTACGAGCAGTACTTC.